The 17 T cell receptor beta chains presented below share a single source sample, sequenced in a study of blood T cells in healthy people across ages. Sample-barcoded 5' priming and a J-beta primer mix drove a second PCR of 7 to 11 cycles. One entry per CDR3 protein, called by TCRdb with MiXCR from the 5' RACE reads. Of over 750,000 distinct CDR3 sequences listed, 20% to 25% are singletons. The data were also submitted as part of a second study, on T cells of mothers and their children.

Sequenced input: blood. The receptors here all came from a boy between 10 and 17 years old in good health.

This clonotype was counted ten times or more. The V and J genes are TRBV10-3 and TRBJ1-2, with TRBD1 matching 8 bases. The CDR3 length is 14 residues. V was clipped by 6 bases and J by 6 bases; unmatched bases: 9. Per germline, CDR1 ENHRY and CDR2 SYGVKD. The CDR3 DNA reads TGTGCCATCAGCGAGGACAGGGAAGCGGATGGCTACACCTTC. This gives the protein CAISEDREADGYTF.

This chain uses TRBV5-5 with TRBJ2-7; 7 nucleotides match TRBD2. This CDR3 spans 15 amino acids. CDR1 is SGHKS, CDR2 YYEKEE, per germline (reference sequence). With 3 bases clipped from V and 0 bases from J, the junction kept 6 bases outside the gene matches. CDR3 sequence (DNA): TGTGCCAGCAGCTACCCCGGGGGGAGCTCCTACGAGCAGTACTTC. This sequence encodes CASSYPGGSSYEQYF.

This clonotype occurred a few times. CDR3 protein: CSATRNNEQFF. In DNA, the CDR3 is TGCAGTGCGACCCGTAACAATGAGCAGTTCTTC. The chain employs TRBV20-1 and TRBJ2-1; no clear D. Germline assignment: CDR1 DFQATT and CDR2 SNEGSKA (reference sequence). This CDR3 contains 11 residues. With 6 bases removed from V and 5 bases from J, the gap between germline ends came to 8 bases.

J is TRBJ1-2 and V is TRBV19, with TRBD1 matching over 8 bases. Germline CDR1 reads LNHDA; CDR2 reads SQIVND (reference sequence). This CDR3 has 15 residues. V was pared by 5 bases and J by 5 bases, with 10 bases of the junction left unmatched. CDR3 loop: CASSSGTGRLYGYTF. CDR3 DNA sequence: TGTGCCAGTAGTTCCGGGACAGGTCGGTTGTATGGCTACACCTTC.

The chain joins TRBV12-3 or TRBV12-4 to TRBJ2-7, with D perhaps matching TRBD1 (5 bases). V was pared by 6 bases and J by 0 bases, with 12 bases between. The CDR3 is 14 residues long. CDR3 residues: CASSPYDSSYEQYF. In DNA, the CDR3 is TGTGCCAGCAGCCCGTACGACAGCTCCTACGAGCAGTACTTC.

V usage is TRBV3-1 and J usage is TRBJ2-1; 7 bases are a match to TRBD1. With 0 bases clipped from V and 8 bases from J, the junction kept 10 bases outside the gene matches. The CDR3 extends over 16 amino acids. CDR1 is LGHDT, CDR2 YNNKEL, per germline (reference sequence). CDR3 region: CASSQEGGPAVDEQFF. DNA for the CDR3: TGTGCCAGCAGCCAAGAAGGGGGCCCAGCCGTGGATGAGCAGTTCTTC.

The chain links TRBV6-5 to TRBJ2-7, with 8 bases lining up with TRBD2. The CDR3 is made up of 14 amino acids. The trim removed 4 bases at V and 2 bases at J, leaving 4 bases unmatched. The germline CDR1 and CDR2 sequences are MNHEY and SVGAGI. The CDR3 nucleotides read TGTGCCAGCAGTTTCCAGCGGGGGACCTACGAGCAGTACTTC. Translation gives CASSFQRGTYEQYF.

The table lists this clonotype with a few counts. This sequence joins TRBV7-9 and TRBJ2-1; the D gene is possibly TRBD1 (5 bases). Trimming removed 5 bases at V and 0 bases at J, with 20 bases between. This CDR3 is built from 18 residues. Germline-derived CDR1 and CDR2 are SEHNR and FQNEAQ (reference sequence). The CDR3 sequence: CASSPPWGSQSSYNEQFF. For the CDR3, the DNA is TGTGCCAGCAGCCCCCCTTGGGGCAGTCAGAGCTCCTACAATGAGCAGTTCTTC.

The V gene is TRBV29-1, the J gene TRBJ2-7; no definite D call. Germline loops: CDR1 SQVTM, CDR2 ANQGSEA. The CDR3 is made up of 12 amino acids. V dropped 5 bases and J dropped 2 bases, with 10 bases sitting between them. The DNA of the CDR3 is TGCAGCGTTACCTACACAGCCTACGAGCAGTACTTC. Protein product: CSVTYTAYEQYF.

Comments on this clonotype: The junction and the germline gene differ at one end; a read error may be behind it. The chain is built from TRBV13 and TRBJ2-3; D remains ambiguous. The CDR3 sequence is 17 residues long. Germline CDR1 PRHDT, CDR2 FYEKMQ (reference sequence). CDR3 loop: CASSVGSTKPHTDTQYF. The CDR3 DNA is TGTGCCAGCAGCGTAGGTTCGACAAAGCCTCACACAGATACGCAGTATTTT.

This clonotype turned up a few times. The genes are TRBV3-1 and TRBJ2-5; D unresolved. The germline CDR1 and CDR2 sequences are LGHDT and YNNKEL (reference sequence). V was trimmed by 0 bases and J by 2 bases, leaving 7 bases between them. The CDR3 length is 14 residues. CDR3 sequence (DNA): TGTGCCAGCAGCCAAGAGGCAGGTCAAGAGACCCAGTACTTC. Encoded protein: CASSQEAGQETQYF.

V is TRBV6-2 or TRBV6-3 and J is TRBJ2-5; D might be TRBD1 or TRBD2, each matching 6 bases. The J call may be in error: the DNA end matches TRBJ2-7 better. The CDR3 has 17 amino acids. Germline-derived CDR1 and CDR2 are MNHEY and SVGEGT. This CDR3 is CASSYSFPGDSRDEQYF. The DNA for the CDR3 is TGTGCCAGCAGTTACTCATTTCCAGGGGACTCGAGGGACGAGCAGTACTTC.

This chain uses TRBV5-1 with TRBJ1-1; D not certain. From germline, CDR1 is SGHRS and CDR2 YFSETQ. Deletions cut 4 bases from V and 4 bases from J, with 14 bases between. This CDR3 has 14 amino acids. CDR3 DNA: TGCGCCAGCAGCGCGGAGCAGTGGAGCACTGAAGCTTTCTTT. It yields the protein CASSAEQWSTEAFF.

This clonotype was counted only a few times. This rearrangement joins TRBV6-1 to TRBJ1-2, with 10 positions matching TRBD1. Unmatched junction bases numbered 6, after V lost 0 bases and J lost 2 bases. CDR1 is MNHNS and CDR2 is SASEGT in the germline V gene. The CDR3 has 17 amino acids. This CDR3 reads CASSEALWTGGNYGYTF. The CDR3 DNA sequence: TGTGCCAGCAGTGAAGCGCTTTGGACAGGGGGAAACTATGGCTACACCTTC.

This clonotype was observed at least ten times. The V gene is TRBV7-2, the J gene TRBJ1-4, with D possibly TRBD1 on 5 matching bases. Trimming pared 8 bases from V and 0 bases from J, leaving 10 bases between. Germline loops: CDR1 SGHTA, CDR2 FQGNSA. The CDR3 length is 14 residues. The DNA for the CDR3 is TGTGCCAGCGGGGGGGGACCAACTAATGAAAAACTGTTTTTT. Protein: CASGGGPTNEKLFF. Variable domain in full (rest from reference TRBV7-2 and TRBJ1-4): GAGVSQSPSNKVTEKGKDVELRCDPISGHTALYWYRQSLGQGLEFLIYFQGNSAPDKSGLPSDRFSAERTGGSVSTLTIQRTQQEDSAVYLCASGGGPTNEKLFFGSGTQLSVL.

The sample holds a few counts of this clonotype. The rearrangement joins TRBV20-1 to TRBJ2-5, with 7 bases fitting TRBD1. This CDR3 is 12 amino acids long. V trimming: 4 bases; J trimming: 3 bases; junction bases outside the gene matches: 2. Germline assignment: CDR1 DFQATT and CDR2 SNEGSKA (reference sequence). The CDR3 protein is CSATTGKETQYF. The CDR3 nucleotides are TGCAGTGCTACGACAGGGAAAGAGACCCAGTACTTC.

This clonotype has just a few counts. This sequence joins TRBV5-4 and TRBJ2-3; the D is unclear. The CDR3 extends over 16 amino acids. Germline CDR1 reads SGHNT; CDR2 reads YYREEE (reference sequence). The V gene lost 3 bases and the J gene lost 5 bases, with 19 bases spanning the gap. This CDR3 is CASSSNVLGRVDTQYF. The CDR3 bases are TGTGCCAGCAGCTCAAACGTCCTCGGACGGGTAGATACGCAGTATTTT.